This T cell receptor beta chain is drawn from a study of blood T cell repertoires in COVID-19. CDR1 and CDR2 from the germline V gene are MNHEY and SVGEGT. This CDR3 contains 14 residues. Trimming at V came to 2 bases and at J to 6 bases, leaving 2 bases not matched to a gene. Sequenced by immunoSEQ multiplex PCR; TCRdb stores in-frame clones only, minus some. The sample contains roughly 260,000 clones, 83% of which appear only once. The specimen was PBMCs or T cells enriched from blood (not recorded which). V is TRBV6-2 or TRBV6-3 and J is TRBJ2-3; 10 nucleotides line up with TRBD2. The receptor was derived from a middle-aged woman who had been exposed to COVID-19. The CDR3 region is CASSYSGGADTQYF. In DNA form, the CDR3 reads TGTGCCAGCAGTTACAGCGGGGGGGCCGATACGCAGTATTTT.